Shown below are 14 T cell receptor beta chains from a single sample sequenced in a study of beta chain features in type 1 diabetes. Reverse transcribing all isolated RNA meant expressed TCRB transcripts were sequenced. Using immunoSEQ multiplex PCR, the repertoire was profiled, and TCRdb retains in-frame clones only, with some absent. The sample has roughly 450,000 clones; about an eighth are singletons. The sample comprised naive CD4+ T cells from blood. Receptor source: a woman aged 18-30 years in good health.

The chain links TRBV7-9 to TRBJ1-4; unclear D gene. Germline V gene lookup returns CDR1 SEHNR and CDR2 FQNEAQ (reference sequence). Trimming left V 5 bases short and J 0 bases short, with 7 bases between. The CDR3 is made up of 14 amino acids. Written as DNA, the CDR3 is TGTGCCAGCAGCCGGGATGCAACTAATGAAAAACTGTTTTTT. This translates into CASSRDATNEKLFF.

V and J are TRBV7-2 and TRBJ1-1; a possible D gene is TRBD1 (6 bases). Germline CDR1 SGHTA, CDR2 FQGNSA. There are 16 residues in the CDR3. Trimming took off 1 base at V and 1 base at J, with 13 bases between the two ends. CDR3 amino acids: CASSLDSTGPNTEAFF. The CDR3 DNA reads TGTGCCAGCAGCTTAGATAGCACAGGGCCGAACACTGAAGCTTTCTTT.

The genes are TRBV7-2 and TRBJ2-3; 10 bases fit TRBD2. From germline, CDR1 is SGHTA and CDR2 FQGNSA. The ends lost 3 bases at V and 2 bases at J; junction bases unmatched: 14. The CDR3 has 19 amino acids. CDR3 bases: TGTGCCAGCAGCTTCCGACTAGCGGGTCTTCCGTGGGACACAGATACGCAGTATTTT. It encodes CASSFRLAGLPWDTDTQYF.

The V gene is TRBV5-4, the J gene TRBJ2-1; a weak D match, TRBD1 (6 bases). The CDR3 contains 16 residues. Per germline, CDR1 SGHNT and CDR2 YYREEE (reference sequence). With 3 bases removed from V and 8 bases from J, the gap between germline ends came to 21 bases. The chain's CDR3 is CASSSSRGSSTDEQFF. In nucleotides, the CDR3 is TGTGCCAGCAGCTCCAGCAGGGGATCATCAACCGATGAGCAGTTCTTC. The complete variable domain, with remaining parts taken from reference TRBV5-4 and TRBJ2-1, reads ETGVTQSPTHLIKTRGQQVTLRCSSQSGHNTVSWYQQALGQGPQFIFQYYREEENGRGNFPPRFSGLQFPNYSSELNVNALELDDSALYLCASSSSRGSSTDEQFFGPGTRLTVL.

This rearrangement joins TRBV4-3 to TRBJ1-6; D is possibly TRBD1 (5 bases). Trimming pared 4 bases from V and 10 bases from J, leaving 17 bases between. Looked up from germline, CDR1 is LGHNA and CDR2 is YSLEER. The CDR3 runs to 15 residues. CDR3 sequence reads: CASSPLWGFGSPLHF. The DNA of the CDR3 is TGCGCCAGCAGCCCATTGTGGGGGTTCGGATCACCCCTCCACTTT.

The V gene is TRBV9, the J gene TRBJ2-3; D tentatively reads TRBD1 or TRBD2 (6 bases each). Trimming removed 4 bases from V and 2 bases from J, with 14 bases in between. There are 15 residues in the CDR3. The germline V gene encodes CDR1 SGDLS and CDR2 YYNGEE. The CDR3 reads CASSSRGVATDTQYF. The CDR3, as DNA: TGTGCCAGCAGCTCAAGGGGGGTAGCCACAGATACGCAGTATTTT.

The genes are TRBV25-1 and TRBJ2-7; D perhaps matches TRBD1 (6 bases). V lost 6 bases to trimming and J lost 1 base, with 16 bases between them. The CDR3 spans 15 residues. The germline V gene encodes CDR1 MGHDK and CDR2 SYGVNS. The CDR3, as DNA: TGTGCCAGCAGGTTGACAGGAGGAGGTTCCTACGAGCAGTACTTC. It is translated as CASRLTGGGSYEQYF.

This clone was counted a few times. V is TRBV9 and J is TRBJ1-1; D remains ambiguous. V was clipped by 1 base and J by 8 bases, with 15 bases between them. Per germline, CDR1 SGDLS and CDR2 YYNGEE. This CDR3 has 14 amino acids. CDR3 region: CASSVWTGGEEAFF. DNA for the CDR3: TGTGCCAGCAGCGTATGGACGGGCGGAGAAGAAGCTTTCTTT.

This clone turned up a few times. The rearrangement joins TRBV4-3 to TRBJ1-3; D is unresolved. Trimming cost V 2 bases and J 5 bases, with 4 bases left between them. This CDR3 region has 12 residues. Germline V gene lookup returns CDR1 LGHNA and CDR2 YSLEER. The CDR3, as DNA: TGCGCCAGCAGCCAAAGACGAAACACCATATATTTT. This codes for CASSQRRNTIYF.

The chain couples TRBV9 to TRBJ2-4; 7 bases fit TRBD1. Germline CDR1 reads SGDLS; CDR2 reads YYNGEE. The CDR3 has 17 residues. Losses at the gene ends were 4 bases for V and 0 bases for J; bases not matched to a gene: 10. The CDR3 region has the DNA TGTGCCAGCAGCACGGGACAGTTGGGCCTAGCCAAAAACATTCAGTACTTC. Residues: CASSTGQLGLAKNIQYF.

The chain links TRBV7-2 to TRBJ2-5; TRBD1 or TRBD2 may be the D gene (6 bases each). Germline V CDR1 and CDR2: SGHTA, FQGNSA. V lost 3 bases, J lost 5 bases, and 13 bases lay in between. This CDR3 comprises 14 residues. The CDR3 DNA is TGTGCCAGCAGCTTCTGGGGGGCAGGGGAGACCCAGTACTTC. Amino acid sequence: CASSFWGAGETQYF.

A few counts support this clone. The chain couples TRBV7-9 to TRBJ2-4; D is uncertain. Trimming left V 2 bases short and J 0 bases short, with 5 bases between. This CDR3 contains 14 residues. Germline values: CDR1 SEHNR, CDR2 FQNEAQ (reference sequence). The CDR3 coding sequence is TGTGCCAGCAGCTTATGGGAAGCCAAAAACATTCAGTACTTC. Translation: CASSLWEAKNIQYF.

This clone was observed a few times. This chain connects TRBV28 to TRBJ2-5, with D hard to call. This CDR3 is built from 12 residues. V was shortened by 6 bases and J by 7 bases, with 12 bases between the two germline ends. Germline CDR1 MDHEN, CDR2 SYDVKM. The CDR3 DNA reads as TGTGCCAGCAGCCCAAGGGTTGGGACCCAGTACTTC. It specifies CASSPRVGTQYF.

This clone came up a few times. This sequence joins TRBV2 and TRBJ2-3; possibly TRBD1 for D (5 bases). CDR1 SNHLY and CDR2 FYNNEI come from the germline V gene. V was clipped by 1 base and J by 4 bases, with 6 bases between them. The CDR3 loop spans 13 amino acids. This chain's CDR3 is CASSEGGPDTQYF. CDR3 nucleotides: TGTGCCAGCAGTGAAGGGGGCCCAGATACGCAGTATTTT.